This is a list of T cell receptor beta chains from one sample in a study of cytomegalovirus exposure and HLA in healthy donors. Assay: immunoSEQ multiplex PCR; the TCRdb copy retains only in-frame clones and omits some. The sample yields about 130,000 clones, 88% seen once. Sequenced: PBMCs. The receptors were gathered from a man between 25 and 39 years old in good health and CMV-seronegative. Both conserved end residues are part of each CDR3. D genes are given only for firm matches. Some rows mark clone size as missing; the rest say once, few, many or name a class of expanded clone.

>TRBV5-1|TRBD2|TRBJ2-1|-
CASSTRLAGGYNEQFF
TGCGCCAGCAGCACACGACTAGCGGGGGGCTACAATGAGCAGTTCTTC
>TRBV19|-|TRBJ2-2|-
CASSIMASETGELFF
TGTGCCAGTAGTATTATGGCTAGCGAAACCGGGGAGCTGTTTTTT
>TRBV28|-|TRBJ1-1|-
CASSLQGRGNTEAFF
TGTGCCAGCAGTTTACAGGGGAGAGGGAACACTGAAGCTTTCTTT
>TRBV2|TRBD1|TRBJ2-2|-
CASSRGTGGVNGELFF
TGTGCCAGCAGCAGAGGGACAGGGGGAGTGAACGGGGAGCTGTTTTTT
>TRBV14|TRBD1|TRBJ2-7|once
CASSYTGELYF
TGTGCCAGCAGCTATACAGGGGAATTGTACTTC
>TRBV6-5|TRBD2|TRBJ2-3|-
CASRAGTRGDTQYF
TGTGCCAGCAGGGCCGGGACTAGAGGGGATACGCAGTATTTT
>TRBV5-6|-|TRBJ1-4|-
CASSPRGRQGEKLFF
TGTGCCAGCTCCCCCAGGGGCAGACAAGGAGAAAAACTGTTTTTT
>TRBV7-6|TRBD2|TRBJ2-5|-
CASSLVVASGRSQETQYF
TGTGCCAGCAGCTTAGTGGTGGCTAGCGGGAGGTCCCAAGAGACCCAGTACTTC
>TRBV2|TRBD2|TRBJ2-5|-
CASSGLGLAGLYETQYF
TGTGCCAGCAGTGGTCTTGGGCTAGCGGGACTTTACGAGACCCAGTACTTC
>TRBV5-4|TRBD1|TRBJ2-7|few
CASSLSGQVAKQYF
TGTGCCAGCAGCTTGTCGGGACAGGTGGCAAAGCAGTACTTC
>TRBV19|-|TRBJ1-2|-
CASSIKGPYGYTF
TGTGCCAGTAGTATAAAGGGGCCCTATGGCTACACCTTC
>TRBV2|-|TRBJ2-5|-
CASSRGLGETQYF
TGTGCCAGCAGCCGGGGACTCGGGGAGACCCAGTACTTC
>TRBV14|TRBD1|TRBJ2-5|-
CASSVQGSQETQYF
TGTGCCAGCAGCGTACAGGGGTCTCAAGAGACCCAGTACTTC
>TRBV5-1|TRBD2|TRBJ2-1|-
CASGTGLAANEQFF
TGCGCCAGCGGGACGGGACTAGCGGCCAATGAGCAGTTCTTC
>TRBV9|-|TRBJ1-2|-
CASSVNSFYGYTF
TGTGCCAGCAGCGTTAACAGCTTCTATGGCTACACCTTC
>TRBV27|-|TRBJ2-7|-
CAVVSGNEQYF
TGTGCCGTAGTTTCAGGGAACGAGCAGTACTTC
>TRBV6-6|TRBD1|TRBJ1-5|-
CASSYSGTGQQPQHF
TGTGCCAGCAGTTACTCGGGGACAGGACAGCAGCCCCAGCATTTT
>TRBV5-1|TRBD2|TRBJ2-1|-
CASSGALAGVEGEQFF
TGCGCCAGCAGCGGCGCACTAGCGGGAGTTGAGGGTGAGCAGTTCTTC
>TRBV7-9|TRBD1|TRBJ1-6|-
CASSQGVNSPLHF
TGTGCCAGCAGCCAGGGGGTAAACTCACCCCTCCACTTT
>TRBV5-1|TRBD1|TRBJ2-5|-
CASTRTGEIQETQYF
TGCGCCAGCACCAGGACAGGGGAAATACAAGAGACCCAGTACTTC
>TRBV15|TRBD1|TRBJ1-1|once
CATDRTGGRTEAFF
TGTGCCACCGACCGGACAGGTGGGAGGACTGAAGCTTTCTTT
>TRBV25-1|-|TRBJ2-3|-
CASSEYNRPTDTQYF
TGTGCCAGCAGTGAATACAACAGGCCCACAGATACGCAGTATTTT
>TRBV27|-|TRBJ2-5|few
CASSFFPGQSSQETQYF
TGTGCCAGCAGTTTCTTCCCCGGACAGTCGTCCCAAGAGACCCAGTACTTC
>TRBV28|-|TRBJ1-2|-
CASSSSGLKNGYTF
TGTGCCAGCAGTTCCTCTGGACTGAAGAATGGCTACACCTTC